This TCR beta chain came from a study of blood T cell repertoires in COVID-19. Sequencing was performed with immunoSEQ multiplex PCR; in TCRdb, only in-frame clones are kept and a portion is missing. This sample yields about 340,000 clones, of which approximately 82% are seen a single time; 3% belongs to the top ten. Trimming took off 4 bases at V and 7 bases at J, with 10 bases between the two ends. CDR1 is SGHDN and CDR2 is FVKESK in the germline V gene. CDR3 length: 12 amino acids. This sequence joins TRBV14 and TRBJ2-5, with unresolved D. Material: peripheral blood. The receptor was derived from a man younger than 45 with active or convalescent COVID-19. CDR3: CASSPHPGTQYF. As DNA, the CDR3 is TGTGCCAGCAGCCCCCACCCAGGGACCCAGTACTTC.